One and the same sample provided the 15 T cell receptor beta chains below, sequenced in a study of regulatory T cells in long-lasting Graves disease. As to time point: newly diagnosed GD, antithyroid drugs for less than 3 months. Extracted RNA from PBMCs served as the source of the TCR library. HTBI primers from iRepertoire and Arm-PCR of CDR3 regions yielded the TCR beta libraries. TCRdb fed the multiplex PCR reads into MiXCR, producing one record per CDR3 protein. The sample shows roughly 560,000 distinct CDR3 sequences, about 12% of them seen only once. These data were likewise used in another study, on T cells in Graves' hyperthyroidism and ophthalmopathy.

Sequencing was performed on peripheral blood mononuclear cells (PBMCs), taken at new diagnosis, from a patient treated with antithyroid drugs. The receptors come from a woman aged 25-40 years with Graves disease.

This clonotype was picked up many times. The V gene is TRBV6-2 or TRBV6-3, the J gene TRBJ2-2, with no clear D. This CDR3 has 14 residues. Per the germline V gene, CDR1 is MNHEY and CDR2 is SVGEGT. Trimming took 2 bases from V and 3 from J, leaving 7 bases between them. The CDR3 sequence is CASSYGVDTGELFF. CDR3 DNA: TGTGCCAGCAGTTACGGTGTGGACACCGGGGAGCTGTTTTTT.

This clonotype was detected many times. The rearrangement links TRBV24-1 to TRBJ2-5; a weak D match, TRBD1 (5 bases). The length of the CDR3 is 13 residues. V lost 3 bases to trimming and J lost 3 bases, with 7 bases between them. The V gene's germline CDR1 is KGHDR and CDR2 SFDVKD. CDR3: CATSDRTKETQYF. The CDR3 DNA is TGTGCCACCAGTGATCGGACAAAAGAGACCCAGTACTTC.

The rearrangement links TRBV20-1 to TRBJ2-2; perhaps TRBD2 as D (6 bases). CDR1 is DFQATT, CDR2 SNEGSKA, per germline (reference sequence). Trimming removed 0 bases from V and 4 bases from J, with 9 bases in between. This CDR3 is 14 amino acids long. CDR3 nucleotide sequence: TGCAGTGCTAGAGAGGGGACTGCCACCGGGGAGCTGTTTTTT. As protein: CSAREGTATGELFF.

This clonotype was found many times. The V call is TRBV10-3, the J call TRBJ1-2; 9 bases agree with TRBD1. The trim removed 0 bases at V and 0 bases at J, leaving 2 bases unmatched. This CDR3 has 16 residues. The V gene's germline CDR1 is ENHRY and CDR2 SYGVKD. CDR3 sequence (DNA): TGTGCCATCAGTGAGTCGGACAGGGGCGCTAACTATGGCTACACCTTC. The encoded protein is CAISESDRGANYGYTF.

Ten or more counts support this clonotype. This rearrangement joins TRBV29-1 to TRBJ2-1; TRBD1 is a possible D gene (5 bases). V dropped 4 bases and J dropped 7 bases, with 17 bases sitting between them. This CDR3 has 14 amino acids. Germline V CDR1 and CDR2: SQVTM, ANQGSEA. The CDR3 DNA reads TGCAGCGTTGCAGGGCTCCCGGTTAGAAATGAGCAGTTCTTC. Translated: CSVAGLPVRNEQFF.

This clonotype came up many times. J is TRBJ2-7 and V is TRBV6-1; tentatively, D is TRBD2 (6 bases). This CDR3 has 16 amino acids. Germline loops: CDR1 MNHNS, CDR2 SASEGT. Trimming shortened V by 7 bases and J by 0 bases, and 19 bases separated the two germline ends. The CDR3 bases are TGTGCCAGCACGGGACCGGGGCGGGGTCGCTCCTACGAGCAGTACTTC. Translation gives CASTGPGRGRSYEQYF.

This clonotype was counted ten times or more. The genes are TRBV10-3 and TRBJ1-5; D is undetermined. The ends were cut back, 5 bases at V and 3 bases at J, with 5 bases in the middle. The germline V gene has CDR1 ENHRY and CDR2 SYGVKD. The CDR3 extends over 12 amino acids. The CDR3 region has the DNA TGTGCCATCAGTCATAACAATCAGCCCCAGCATTTT. This encodes CAISHNNQPQHF.

This clonotype was picked up many times. The chain carries TRBV13 and TRBJ2-7; TRBD2 matches at 7 bases. This CDR3 comprises 15 residues. J lost 0 bases, V lost 0 bases, and 2 bases had no gene match. Germline values: CDR1 PRHDT, CDR2 FYEKMQ (reference sequence). CDR3: CASSLGGRPSYEQYF. The CDR3 DNA follows: TGTGCCAGCAGCTTAGGCGGGAGGCCCTCCTACGAGCAGTACTTC.

The chain carries TRBV11-3 and TRBJ2-1; D is undetermined. The CDR3 contains 14 residues. Trimming pared 5 bases from V and 7 bases from J, leaving 15 bases between. Germline loops: CDR1 SGHNT, CDR2 YENEEA. CDR3 in amino acids: CASSPLFRGNEQFF. DNA for the CDR3: TGTGCCAGCAGCCCCCTGTTCCGAGGAAATGAGCAGTTCTTC.

The table lists this clonotype with many counts. CDR3 coding DNA: TGTGCCAGCAGCCCTCAGGGGGACGAGCAGTACTTC. Its protein is CASSPQGDEQYF. The chain couples TRBV7-8 to TRBJ2-7; 7 bases map to TRBD1. The junction had 3 bases not matched to a gene; V was cut back by 5 bases and J by 5 bases. CDR3 length equals 12 residues. In germline, CDR1 is SGHVS, CDR2 FQNEAQ.

This clonotype was detected only a few times. The chain links TRBV24-1 to TRBJ2-7, with 7 bases aligning to TRBD1. The ends lost 2 bases at V and 7 bases at J; junction bases unmatched: 4. Germline V CDR1 and CDR2: KGHDR, SFDVKD. The CDR3 covers 13 residues. CDR3 residues: CATSDSTGEEQYF. The CDR3 nucleotides are TGTGCCACCAGTGATTCCACAGGGGAGGAGCAGTACTTC.

This clonotype has a count of ten or more. V and J are TRBV27 and TRBJ1-1; perhaps TRBD1 as D (6 bases). Per germline, CDR1 MNHEY and CDR2 SMNVEV (reference sequence). The CDR3 length is 16 residues. V was trimmed by 0 bases and J by 1 base, leaving 12 bases between them. CDR3 DNA sequence: TGTGCCAGCAGTTTATCACCGGACAGAGGGAACACTGAAGCTTTCTTT. Encoded protein: CASSLSPDRGNTEAFF.

The rearrangement links TRBV28 to TRBJ2-1, with TRBD1 identical over 10 bases. Trimming at V came to 5 bases and at J to 1 base, leaving 8 bases not matched to a gene. The germline V gene encodes CDR1 MDHEN and CDR2 SYDVKM. The CDR3 length is 17 residues. CDR3 bases: TGTGCCAGCAGTATAGGACAGGGGGATGGGTCCTACAATGAGCAGTTCTTC. It is translated as CASSIGQGDGSYNEQFF.

The V gene is TRBV4-1, the J gene TRBJ1-6; D is possibly TRBD1 (5 bases). V was pared by 1 base and J by 6 bases, with 13 bases between. Per germline, CDR1 MGHRA and CDR2 YSYEKL. The CDR3 has 16 residues. The CDR3 reads CASSQANLGANSPLHF. In DNA, the CDR3 is TGCGCCAGCAGCCAAGCTAATCTCGGGGCTAATTCACCCCTCCACTTT.

This clonotype showed up many times. The rearrangement uses TRBV11-1 and TRBJ2-7; the D gene could be TRBD1 or TRBD2 (5 bases each). CDR1 is SGHAT and CDR2 is FQDESV in the germline V gene (reference sequence). The CDR3 totals 17 residues. V lost 3 bases, J lost 1 base, and 19 bases lay in between. DNA of the CDR3: TGTGCCAGCAGCTTTTTGCCTGGGGCCACTAGTTCCTACGAGCAGTACTTC. Its protein is CASSFLPGATSSYEQYF.